Sequencing of this T cell receptor (beta chain) was carried out in a study of neurological immune-mediated disorders. This clonotype was seen repeatedly, ten times or more. The germline CDR1 and CDR2 sequences are MNHEY and SVGEGT. The CDR3 has 14 amino acids. Trimming removed 7 bases from V and 5 bases from J; junction bases left unmatched: 8. In TCRdb, the 5' RACE reads were re-called with MiXCR into one record per CDR3 protein. This table has 65,000 to 90,000 distinct CDR3 sequences, around 4.6% appearing once. Source material: PBMCs. The rearrangement joins TRBV6-2 or TRBV6-3 to TRBJ2-5; 9 nucleotides agree with TRBD2. The TCR originated in a woman in her thirties with multiple sclerosis. The CDR3 region has the DNA TGTGCCAGCAAAGGCGGGGGGGCCTCGGAGACCCAGTACTTC. Translation gives CASKGGGASETQYF.